These 9 T cell receptor beta chains share one sample of origin, sequenced in a study of PD-1 blockade in mismatch repair-deficient tumors (dated by TCRdb to about 2017). Library construction relied on the immunoSEQ multiplex PCR assay. TCRdb provides this immuneACCESS table in a form limited to in-frame rearrangements. Some clones are lacking; in checked studies, under half of them reflect an unresolved V gene, and why the rest are absent is not known. The sample records tens of thousands of clones, around 80% of which are singletons. The ten largest clones capture less than 6% of the sample. The material sequenced was peripheral blood, taken 44 weeks after starting pembrolizumab. Receptors originate from an adult with mismatch repair-deficient cancer.

The V and J genes are TRBV5-1 and TRBJ1-1; 9 bases are shared with TRBD1. J lost 5 bases, V lost 3 bases, and 5 bases had no gene match. The length of the CDR3 is 14 residues. CDR1 and CDR2 from the germline V gene are SGHRS and YFSETQ. The CDR3 sequence is CASSSGDRVTEAFF. The CDR3 DNA sequence: TGCGCCAGCAGCTCTGGGGACAGGGTTACTGAAGCTTTCTTT. Full variable domain (remainder filled in from reference TRBV5-1 and TRBJ1-1): KAGVTQTPRYLIKTRGQQVTLSCSPISGHRSVSWYQQTPGQGLQFLFEYFSETQRNKGNFPGRFSGRQFSNSRSEMNVSTLELGDSALYLCASSSGDRVTEAFFGQGTRLTVV.

The V and J genes are TRBV9 and TRBJ1-2, with D uncertain. Trimming stripped 3 bases from V and 3 bases from J, with 6 bases between. This CDR3 is built from 12 residues. CDR1 and CDR2 (germline): SGDLS, YYNGEE. CDR3 sequence reads: CASSEDDYGYTF. Here the CDR3 DNA reads TGTGCCAGCAGCGAGGACGACTATGGCTACACCTTC. The variable domain in full, with the rest retrieved from reference TRBV9 and TRBJ1-2, is DSGVTQTPKHLITATGQRVTLRCSPRSGDLSVYWYQQSLDQGLQFLIQYYNGEERAKGNILERFSAQQFPDLHSELNLSSLELGDSALYFCASSEDDYGYTFGSGTRLTVV.

The gene calls are TRBV29-1 and TRBJ1-2; D gene uncertain. CDR3 size: 12 residues. Germline-derived CDR1 and CDR2 are SQVTM and ANQGSEA. V lost 7 bases and J lost 3, with 12 bases in between. The CDR3 bases are TGCAGCGCCAACCGGCTGGACTATGGCTACACCTTC. It codes for CSANRLDYGYTF.

This clone was detected a few times. The chain carries TRBV4-1 and TRBJ1-5, with D uncertain. Germline assignment: CDR1 MGHRA and CDR2 YSYEKL. V was cut by 0 bases and J by 4 bases, with 10 bases left in between. This CDR3 spans 15 amino acids. CDR3 in amino acids: CASSQDELANQPQHF. CDR3 DNA: TGCGCCAGCAGCCAAGACGAACTTGCTAATCAGCCCCAGCATTTT.

The chain has TRBV10-3 and TRBJ1-3; D remains ambiguous. Germline assignment: CDR1 ENHRY and CDR2 SYGVKD. The CDR3 has 13 amino acids. The ends were cut back, 6 bases at V and 0 bases at J, with 6 bases in the middle. The CDR3 DNA sequence: TGTGCCATCAGAGACCCCTCTGGAAACACCATATATTTT. It yields the protein CAIRDPSGNTIYF.

This clone has only a few counts. V usage is TRBV13 and J usage is TRBJ2-7; D not resolved. This CDR3 is built from 12 residues. From germline, CDR1 is PRHDT and CDR2 FYEKMQ (reference sequence). Trimming left V 0 bases short and J 5 bases short, with 5 bases between. The CDR3 region is CASSLGENEQYF. CDR3 nucleotides: TGTGCCAGCAGCTTAGGTGAGAACGAGCAGTACTTC.

CDR3 sequence (DNA): TGTGCCAGCAGCCCCCGGGGAGCGGGAGAACGGGTGCCCTACAATGAGCAGTTCTTC. Protein sequence: CASSPRGAGERVPYNEQFF. The chain joins TRBV7-2 to TRBJ2-1, with 8 positions matching TRBD2. From germline, CDR1 is SGHTA and CDR2 FQGNSA. V gave up 5 bases and J gave up 2 bases; unmatched junction bases: 17. The CDR3 contains 19 residues. The complete variable domain, with remaining parts taken from reference TRBV7-2 and TRBJ2-1, reads GAGVSQSPSNKVTEKGKDVELRCDPISGHTALYWYRQSLGQGLEFLIYFQGNSAPDKSGLPSDRFSAERTGGSVSTLTIQRTQQEDSAVYLCASSPRGAGERVPYNEQFFGPGTRLTVL.

The J gene is TRBJ1-2, the V gene TRBV4-3; 7 bases are shared with TRBD1. This CDR3 region has 13 residues. CDR1 is LGHNA, CDR2 YSLEER, per germline. J gave up 3 bases and V 4 bases, and 2 bases lay outside the gene matches. CDR3 residues: CASSPDRDYGYTF. In nucleotides, the CDR3 is TGCGCCAGCAGCCCCGACAGGGACTATGGCTACACCTTC.

The rearrangement links TRBV27 to TRBJ1-2; TRBD1 matches at 9 bases. The J segment lost 5 bases and the V segment lost 0 bases, leaving 1 base of the junction unmatched. This CDR3 comprises 14 residues. Germline assignment: CDR1 MNHEY and CDR2 SMNVEV (reference sequence). The DNA for the CDR3 is TGTGCCAGCAGTTTATCCGGACAGGGGTATGGCTACACCTTC. Protein sequence: CASSLSGQGYGYTF.